Given below is one T cell receptor (beta chain) in context. The target of this receptor is not known. Base quality data are lacking; no much larger clone is found one base away. Genomic DNA was extracted with the Qiagen DNeasy kit from unsorted PBMCs and from negatively selected CD4+ and CD8+ fractions. TCR beta CDR3 regions were amplified by immunoSEQ multiplex PCR using primers annealing to V and J segments. A synthetic immune receptor repertoire was used to minimize amplification bias, and any residual bias was removed computationally once sequencing was done. The original methods were these. Custom Python scripts were used to quantify repertoire diversity as the Shannon entropy index. Unsorted, CD4+ and CD8+ repertoires were analyzed separately, except for combined analyses in which CD4+ and CD8+ sequences were merged in silico. A clone was considered expanded if an increase in frequency of at least 2-fold after treatment relative to C1D1 was found, and a pseudocount of 0.5 was applied to clones undetected at baseline. Singleton clones were defined as clones with 0 or 1 copy at C1D1, and non-singleton clones were defined as clones with 2 or more copies. Clones expanded in unsorted samples were assigned a CD4+, CD8+ or unknown annotation through matching of protein sequences in sorted samples from the same patient. Wilcoxon tests on paired samples were used to test diversity changes from C1D1 to C4D1. This is the immuneACCESS table as TCRdb keeps it, with only in-frame sequences that have V and J called. A part of the clones is gone; compared with another copy, unresolved V genes explain less than half, and the rest is unexplained. Clone size and V and J calls were adopted from that table, with D and trimming inferred from the DNA. A total of approximately 20,000 clones appear in this sample, around 81% of them only once. The top ten clonotypes cover around a fifth of the sample.

The entry originates in a study of PD-1 blockade in classical Hodgkin lymphoma (dated by TCRdb to 2018 to 2021). About the investigation overall: Nivolumab dosing was 3 mg/kg intravenously every 2 weeks, continuing until either disease progression or unacceptable toxicity. The study used CyTOF and TCR beta sequencing to define a peripheral blood immune signature of response to PD-1 blockade in classical Hodgkin lymphoma.

The label giving this sample's time point can be read as: cycle 4 day 1 (C4D1), after less than 7 weeks of nivolumab. Every trial patient had relapsed after autologous stem cell transplantation, and cohorts A, B and C differed in prior brentuximab vedotin exposure. A total of approximately 51 patients with relapsed/refractory classical Hodgkin lymphoma made up the trial cohort, and each patient's best overall response was complete response, partial response or progressive disease. In the multi-cohort phase II CheckMate 205 trial, trial patients received single-agent nivolumab. Best overall response was determined by an independent review committee according to the 2007 International Working Group response criteria. PBMCs from the trial were collected at three points: immediately before nivolumab initiation (C1D1), and during therapy at cycle 2 day 1 and cycle 4 day 1. Peripheral blood was collected in 8 mL Vacutainer Cell Preparation Tubes, from which PBMCs were isolated by centrifugation and then cryopreserved.

The CDR3 goes from the cysteine to the phenylalanine over 15 residues. Only the CDR3 part of the read is kept: 45 bases, read in frame from the first base. After removal of 3 bases from V and 5 bases from J, the junction retains 7 bases not matched to a gene. CDR1 and CDR2 are read off the germline V gene as SGDLS and YYNGEE. General conclusions and limits of the study: By C4D1, a significant rise was seen in CD4+ TCR diversity but not in CD8+ TCR diversity (p=0.0027 vs p=0.16), and the rise was most apparent among complete responders (p=0.02). Baseline TCR diversity was reported to be lower in newly diagnosed patients than in healthy donors, and even lower in relapsed/refractory patients. Trial patients with a complete response had baseline diversity similar to that of newly diagnosed patients, while partial responders and progressors had significantly lower diversity. The study covered only a single clinical trial cohort, and the causes of the repertoire differences, possibly disease activity or prior therapy, were still not defined. Diversity was lower in patients who began nivolumab less than 1 year after ASCT, so these patients were left out of later analyses to avoid confounding by immune reconstitution.

The rearranged chain carries TRBV9 and TRBJ2-7, with 11 junctional bases fitting TRBD2. The sample in question was peripheral blood mononuclear cells (PBMCs), obtained before the fourth cycle of nivolumab. The origin of this receptor is a human donor with classical Hodgkin lymphoma. The CDR3 protein is CASSGGSGRANEQYF. The nucleotide sequence reads TGTGCCAGCAGCGGCGGTAGCGGGAGGGCCAACGAGCAGTACTTC.